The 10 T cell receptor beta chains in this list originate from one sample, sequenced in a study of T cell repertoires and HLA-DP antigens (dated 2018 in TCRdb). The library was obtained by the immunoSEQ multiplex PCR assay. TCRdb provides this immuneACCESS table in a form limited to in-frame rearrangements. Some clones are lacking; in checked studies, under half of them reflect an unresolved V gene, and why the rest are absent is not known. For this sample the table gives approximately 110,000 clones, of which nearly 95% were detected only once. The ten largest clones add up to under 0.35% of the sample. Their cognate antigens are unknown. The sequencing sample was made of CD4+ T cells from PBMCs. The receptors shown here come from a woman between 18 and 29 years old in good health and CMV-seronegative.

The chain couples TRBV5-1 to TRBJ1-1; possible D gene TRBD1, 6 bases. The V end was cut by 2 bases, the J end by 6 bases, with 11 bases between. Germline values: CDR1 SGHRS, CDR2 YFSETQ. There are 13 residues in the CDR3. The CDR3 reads CASSLTGGSEAFF. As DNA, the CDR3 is TGCGCCAGCAGCTTAACCGGGGGCTCTGAAGCTTTCTTT. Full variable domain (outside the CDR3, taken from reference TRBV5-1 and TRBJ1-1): KAGVTQTPRYLIKTRGQQVTLSCSPISGHRSVSWYQQTPGQGLQFLFEYFSETQRNKGNFPGRFSGRQFSNSRSEMNVSTLELGDSALYLCASSLTGGSEAFFGQGTRLTVV.

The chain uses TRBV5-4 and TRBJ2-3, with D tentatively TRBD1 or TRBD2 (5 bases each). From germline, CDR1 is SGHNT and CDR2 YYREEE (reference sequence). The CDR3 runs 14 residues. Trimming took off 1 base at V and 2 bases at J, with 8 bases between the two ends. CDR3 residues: CASSLMGPTDTQYF. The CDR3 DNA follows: TGTGCCAGCAGCTTGATGGGACCCACAGATACGCAGTATTTT.

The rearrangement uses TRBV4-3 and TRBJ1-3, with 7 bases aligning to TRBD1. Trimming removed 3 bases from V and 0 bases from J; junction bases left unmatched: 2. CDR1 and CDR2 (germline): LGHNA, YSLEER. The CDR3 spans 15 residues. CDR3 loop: CASSHGDSSGNTIYF. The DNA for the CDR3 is TGCGCCAGCAGCCATGGGGACAGCTCTGGAAACACCATATATTTT.

CDR3 amino acids: CASSLEGQYSNQPQHF. CDR3 coding DNA: TGTGCCAGCAGCTTAGAAGGGCAGTATAGCAATCAGCCCCAGCATTTT. This chain joins TRBV7-9 and TRBJ1-5; D is unresolved. The CDR3 has 16 residues. Looked up from germline, CDR1 is SEHNR and CDR2 is FQNEAQ (reference sequence). Trimming removed 1 base from V and 0 bases from J, with 10 bases in between.

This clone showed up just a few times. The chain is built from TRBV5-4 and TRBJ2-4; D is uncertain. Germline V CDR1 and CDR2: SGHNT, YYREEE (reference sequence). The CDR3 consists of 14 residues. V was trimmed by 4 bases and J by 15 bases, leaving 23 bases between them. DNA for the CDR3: TGTGCCAGCAGCCGAGTCCCTAGTAGGGATGTCGTGTACTTC. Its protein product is CASSRVPSRDVVYF. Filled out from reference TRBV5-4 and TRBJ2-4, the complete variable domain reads ETGVTQSPTHLIKTRGQQVTLRCSSQSGHNTVSWYQQALGQGPQFIFQYYREEENGRGNFPPRFSGLQFPNYSSELNVNALELDDSALYLCASSRVPSRDVVYFGAGTRLSVL.

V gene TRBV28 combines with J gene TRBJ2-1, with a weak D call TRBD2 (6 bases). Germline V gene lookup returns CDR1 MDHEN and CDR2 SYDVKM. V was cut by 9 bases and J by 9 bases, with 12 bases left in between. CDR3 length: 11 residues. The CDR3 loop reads CASGGQVEQFF. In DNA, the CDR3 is TGTGCCAGTGGAGGGCAGGTTGAGCAGTTCTTC.

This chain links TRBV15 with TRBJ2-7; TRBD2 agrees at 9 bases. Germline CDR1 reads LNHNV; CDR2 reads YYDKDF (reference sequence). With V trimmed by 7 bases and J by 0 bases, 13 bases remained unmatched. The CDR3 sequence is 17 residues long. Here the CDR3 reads CATMPGLASENSYEQYF. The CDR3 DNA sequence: TGTGCCACCATGCCGGGACTAGCCTCCGAGAACTCCTACGAGCAGTACTTC.

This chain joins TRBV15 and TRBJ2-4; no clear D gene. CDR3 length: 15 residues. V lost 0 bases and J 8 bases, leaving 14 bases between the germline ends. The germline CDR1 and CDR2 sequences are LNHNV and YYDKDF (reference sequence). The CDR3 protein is CATSRDLQTPHIQYF. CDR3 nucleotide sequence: TGTGCCACCAGCAGAGATCTACAGACCCCGCACATTCAGTACTTC. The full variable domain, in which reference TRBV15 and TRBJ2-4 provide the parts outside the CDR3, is DAMVIQNPRYQVTQFGKPVTLSCSQTLNHNVMYWYQQKSSQAPKLLFHYYDKDFNNEADTPDNFQSRRPNTSFCFLDIRSPGLGDTAMYLCATSRDLQTPHIQYFGAGTRLSVL.

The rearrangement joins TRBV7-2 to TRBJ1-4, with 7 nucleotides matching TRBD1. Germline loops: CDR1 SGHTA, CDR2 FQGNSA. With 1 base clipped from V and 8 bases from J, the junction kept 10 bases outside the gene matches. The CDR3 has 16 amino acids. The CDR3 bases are TGTGCCAGCAGCTTAGGAGCCCTGTCAGGGGGGGAAAAACTGTTTTTT. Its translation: CASSLGALSGGEKLFF.

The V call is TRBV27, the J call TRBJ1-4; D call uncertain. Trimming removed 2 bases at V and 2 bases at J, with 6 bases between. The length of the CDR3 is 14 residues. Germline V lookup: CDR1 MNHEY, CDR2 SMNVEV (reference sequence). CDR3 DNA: TGTGCCAGCAGTTTAGAGGTTACTAATGAAAAACTGTTTTTT. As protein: CASSLEVTNEKLFF.